The 17 T cell receptor beta chains below come from one sample, sequenced in a study of shared clonotypes between healthy human individuals. Using immunoSEQ multiplex PCR, the repertoire was profiled, and TCRdb retains in-frame clones only, with some absent. The profile shows 2 million to 2.5 million clones, more than 80% of them singletons. The sequencing sample was made of naive CD4+ T cells from PBMCs. The subset here: CD45RA+ positively selected. The receptors here all came from a young man in good health. Some clones in this sample may be carry-over from other donors' samples.

The J gene is TRBJ2-3, the V gene TRBV7-2; TRBD2 agrees at 10 bases. The CDR3 is 15 amino acids. The ends lost 5 bases at V and 6 bases at J; junction bases unmatched: 8. Germline CDR1 and CDR2: SGHTA and FQGNSA. CDR3 sequence (DNA): TGTGCCAGCAGCCACCTAGCGGGAGTTATGGATACGCAGTATTTT. Translation: CASSHLAGVMDTQYF. The variable domain in full, with the rest retrieved from reference TRBV7-2 and TRBJ2-3, is GAGVSQSPSNKVTEKGKDVELRCDPISGHTALYWYRQSLGQGLEFLIYFQGNSAPDKSGLPSDRFSAERTGGSVSTLTIQRTQQEDSAVYLCASSHLAGVMDTQYFGPGTRLTVL.

The chain combines TRBV7-6 with TRBJ2-1; TRBD2 might be the D (6 bases). The V end lost 1 base, the J end lost 7 bases, and 11 bases lay between the germline ends. The CDR3 has 14 residues. The germline CDR1 and CDR2 sequences are SGHVS and FNYEAQ. DNA for the CDR3: TGTGCCAGCAGCTTAGTTGGCGGGATTAATGAGCAGTTCTTC. Protein: CASSLVGGINEQFF. The complete variable domain, with remaining parts taken from reference TRBV7-6 and TRBJ2-1, reads GAGVSQSPRYKVTKRGQDVALRCDPISGHVSLYWYRQALGQGPEFLTYFNYEAQQDKSGLPNDRFSAERPEGSISTLTIQRTEQRDSAMYRCASSLVGGINEQFFGPGTRLTVL.

Turning to this clone: Other nucleotide sequences from this sample produce the same CDR3. This chain links TRBV18 with TRBJ2-5, with D uncertain. V shed 6 bases and J shed 2 bases, with 10 bases lying between them. This CDR3 comprises 13 residues. Germline V gives CDR1 KGHSH, CDR2 LQKENI. The chain's CDR3 is CASSLDIQETQYF. The CDR3 nucleotides read TGTGCCAGCTCGCTCGACATTCAAGAGACCCAGTACTTC.

This chain joins TRBV28 and TRBJ2-7; D unresolved. This CDR3 comprises 13 residues. The V gene lost 8 bases and the J gene lost 6 bases, with 17 bases spanning the gap. The germline V gene has CDR1 MDHEN and CDR2 SYDVKM. The CDR3 sequence: CASFLALRSEQYF. The CDR3 DNA reads as TGTGCCAGCTTCTTGGCCCTACGGAGCGAGCAGTACTTC.

This sequence joins TRBV11-2 and TRBJ2-7, with 8 bases aligning to TRBD1. This CDR3 comprises 17 residues. Germline loops: CDR1 SGHAT, CDR2 FQNNGV. Losses at the gene ends were 0 bases for V and 4 bases for J; bases not matched to a gene: 11. CDR3 protein: CASSLDSWQGASYEQYF. CDR3 sequence (DNA): TGTGCCAGCAGCTTAGACAGCTGGCAGGGGGCGTCGTACGAGCAGTACTTC. Full variable domain (rest looked up from reference TRBV11-2 and TRBJ2-7): EAGVAQSPRYKIIEKRQSVAFWCNPISGHATLYWYQQILGQGPKLLIQFQNNGVVDDSQLPKDRFSAERLKGVDSTLKIQPAKLEDSAVYLCASSLDSWQGASYEQYFGPGTRLTVT.

For this clone: A much more abundant neighbour one base away suggests this may be a read error. This chain links TRBV7-3 with TRBJ2-7; D is uncertain. Per the germline V gene, CDR1 is SGHTA and CDR2 is FQGTGA. The CDR3 has 11 amino acids. CDR3 DNA: TGTGTCAGCAGCTTAATTTGCGAGCAGTACTTC. It yields the protein CVSSLICEQYF.

The CDR3 nucleotides are TGTGCCAGCAGTTTATCAGGACAGGGGACGGGGGCTGAAGCTTTCTTT. As protein: CASSLSGQGTGAEAFF. The V and J genes are TRBV28 and TRBJ1-1; 9 bases fit TRBD1. There are 16 residues in the CDR3. Germline-derived CDR1 and CDR2 are MDHEN and SYDVKM. Trimming took 1 base from V and 6 from J; bases not matched to a gene: 9. The full variable domain, with the rest looked up from reference TRBV28 and TRBJ1-1, is DVKVTQSSRYLVKRTGEKVFLECVQDMDHENMFWYRQDPGLGLRLIYFSYDVKMKEKGDIPEGYSVSREKKERFSLILESASTNQTSMYLCASSLSGQGTGAEAFFGQGTRLTVV.

This rearrangement joins TRBV5-1 to TRBJ1-2; 8 bases agree with TRBD1. With V trimmed by 0 bases and J by 6 bases, 7 bases remained unmatched. CDR3 length: 15 residues. Germline assignment: CDR1 SGHRS and CDR2 YFSETQ. The CDR3 DNA reads TGCGCCAGCAGCTTGGTAGCAGGGGGCTTCGATGGCTACACCTTC. Its protein is CASSLVAGGFDGYTF. Full variable domain (outside the CDR3, taken from reference TRBV5-1 and TRBJ1-2): KAGVTQTPRYLIKTRGQQVTLSCSPISGHRSVSWYQQTPGQGLQFLFEYFSETQRNKGNFPGRFSGRQFSNSRSEMNVSTLELGDSALYLCASSLVAGGFDGYTFGSGTRLTVV.

The chain joins TRBV28 to TRBJ2-3; D gene unclear. There are 13 residues in the CDR3. V was pared by 8 bases and J by 6 bases, with 15 bases between. Germline CDR1 MDHEN, CDR2 SYDVKM. CDR3 nucleotide sequence: TGTGCCAGCTTTAATAGGGCCGTGGATACGCAGTATTTT. Translating it yields CASFNRAVDTQYF.

CDR3 loop: CASTPGLAGIYEQYF. DNA of the CDR3: TGTGCCAGCACTCCGGGACTAGCGGGGATCTACGAGCAGTACTTC. The rearrangement joins TRBV28 to TRBJ2-7, with 13 bases that match TRBD2. The V and J ends lost 7 bases and 3 bases, in that order; junction bases with no gene match: 6. This CDR3 spans 15 amino acids. Germline CDR1 reads MDHEN; CDR2 reads SYDVKM.

The V call is TRBV5-1, the J call TRBJ2-3, with 8 positions matching TRBD2. Germline CDR1 is SGHRS and CDR2 is YFSETQ. Trimming took 1 base from V and 6 from J; bases not matched to a gene: 1. The CDR3 consists of 13 residues. The chain's CDR3 is CASSLSGSDTQYF. CDR3 sequence (DNA): TGCGCCAGCAGCTTGAGCGGGAGCGATACGCAGTATTTT.

This clone was seen just once. V gene TRBV27 combines with J gene TRBJ1-5; D might be TRBD1 (5 bases). V lost 5 bases and J 0 bases, leaving 11 bases between the germline ends. The CDR3 is made up of 15 amino acids. Germline CDR1 is MNHEY and CDR2 is SMNVEV (reference sequence). The CDR3 DNA reads as TGTGCCAGCAGTCATAACGGGGGTAGCAATCAGCCCCAGCATTTT. Its translation: CASSHNGGSNQPQHF.

The chain is built from TRBV6-1 and TRBJ2-1, with no clear D. Per the germline V gene, CDR1 is MNHNS and CDR2 is SASEGT. The V end lost 4 bases, the J end lost 2 bases, and 15 bases lay between the germline ends. The CDR3 contains 16 residues. Here the CDR3 reads CASSVARAQTYNEQFF. In DNA, the CDR3 is TGTGCCAGCAGTGTCGCCCGGGCACAAACCTACAATGAGCAGTTCTTC.

J is TRBJ2-7 and V is TRBV29-1; weak D call: TRBD2 (7 bases). The CDR3 length is 17 residues. The germline V and J ends were trimmed by 0 bases and 7 bases, with 25 bases remaining between them. Germline values: CDR1 SQVTM, CDR2 ANQGSEA. The chain's CDR3 is CSVEDSTTGRVTGEQYF. The CDR3 bases are TGCAGCGTTGAAGACTCCACCACAGGGAGGGTTACGGGGGAGCAGTACTTC.

The chain links TRBV5-1 to TRBJ2-2, with a possible D match to TRBD2 (6 bases). CDR1 is SGHRS, CDR2 YFSETQ, per germline. The CDR3 covers 15 residues. V lost 1 base to trimming and J lost 3 bases, with 10 bases between them. CDR3 amino acids: CASSLPGTYTGELFF. The CDR3 DNA is TGCGCCAGCAGCTTGCCTGGGACTTACACCGGGGAGCTGTTTTTT. The variable domain in full, with the rest retrieved from reference TRBV5-1 and TRBJ2-2, is KAGVTQTPRYLIKTRGQQVTLSCSPISGHRSVSWYQQTPGQGLQFLFEYFSETQRNKGNFPGRFSGRQFSNSRSEMNVSTLELGDSALYLCASSLPGTYTGELFFGEGSRLTVL.

As concerns this clone: The sample carries other DNA sequences with the same CDR3. J is TRBJ1-2 and V is TRBV29-1; no definite D call. The ends were cut back, 3 bases at V and 5 bases at J, with 7 bases in the middle. Per the germline V gene, CDR1 is SQVTM and CDR2 is ANQGSEA. CDR3 size: 11 residues. The DNA for the CDR3 is TGCAGCGTTGAGCCGGGTTATGGCTACACCTTC. Encoded protein: CSVEPGYGYTF.

The chain has TRBV2 and TRBJ2-1, with 14 bases fitting TRBD2. The length of the CDR3 is 17 residues. V was pared by 10 bases and J by 1 base, with 9 bases of the junction left unmatched. Germline CDR1 reads SNHLY; CDR2 reads FYNNEI. The CDR3 nucleotides are TGTGCCAACCTGGGACTAGCGGGAGCGTCGTCCTACAATGAGCAGTTCTTC. Its protein product is CANLGLAGASSYNEQFF.